What follows describes a single T cell receptor beta chain. The specificity of this receptor is unknown. No base qualities exist here, and no much larger clone lies one base off it. This specimen's time point label, interpreted: cycle 4 day 1 (C4D1), after five to seven weeks of nivolumab. Every trial patient had relapsed following autologous stem cell transplantation, and prior brentuximab vedotin exposure was what differed among cohorts A, B and C. The trial cohort was composed of about 54 patients with relapsed/refractory classical Hodgkin lymphoma, for whom complete response, partial response or progressive disease was recorded as best overall response. Single-agent nivolumab was administered to trial patients in the multi-cohort phase II CheckMate 205 trial. An independent review committee assessed best overall response by applying the 2007 International Working Group response criteria. Trial PBMCs were obtained immediately prior to nivolumab initiation (C1D1) and on therapy at cycle 2 day 1 and cycle 4 day 1. Peripheral blood was collected in 8 mL Vacutainer Cell Preparation Tubes, from which PBMCs were isolated by centrifugation and then cryopreserved.

The sample comes from a study of PD-1 blockade in classical Hodgkin lymphoma (TCRdb year 2020). For context, the study as a whole: Nivolumab dosing was 3 mg/kg intravenously every 2 weeks, continuing until either disease progression or unacceptable toxicity. The study used TCR beta sequencing and CyTOF to define a peripheral blood immune signature of response to PD-1 blockade in classical Hodgkin lymphoma. The full study reports these points: Baseline TCR diversity was reported to be lower in newly diagnosed patients than in healthy donors and to be lower still in relapsed/refractory patients. A significant rise by C4D1 was seen in CD4+ but not CD8+ TCR diversity (p=0.0027 vs p=0.16), with the rise being most apparent in complete responders (p=0.02). Diversity was lower in patients who began nivolumab less than 1 year after ASCT, so these patients were left out of later analyses to avoid confounding by immune reconstitution. Trial patients with a complete response had baseline diversity similar to that of newly diagnosed patients, while partial responders and progressors had significantly lower diversity. The study covered only a single clinical trial cohort, and the causes of the repertoire differences, possibly disease activity or prior therapy, were still not defined.

Genomic DNA was isolated using the Qiagen DNeasy kit from unsorted PBMCs as well as from negatively selected CD4+ and CD8+ fractions. Amplification of TCR beta CDR3 regions was done by immunoSEQ multiplex PCR with primers that anneal to V and J segments. A synthetic immune receptor repertoire was used to minimize amplification bias, and any residual bias was removed computationally once sequencing was done. As for the original processing: Custom Python scripts were used to quantify repertoire diversity as the Shannon entropy index. Unsorted, CD4+ and CD8+ repertoires were examined separately, except in combined analyses, for which CD4+ and CD8+ sequences were merged in silico. A clone was considered expanded if an increase in frequency of at least 2-fold after treatment relative to C1D1 was found, and a pseudocount of 0.5 was applied to clones undetected at baseline. Singleton clones were defined as clones with 0 or 1 copy at C1D1, and non-singleton clones were defined as clones with 2 or more copies. Clones expanded in unsorted samples were labelled as CD4+, CD8+ or unknown by matching protein sequences in sorted samples from the same patient. Wilcoxon tests on paired samples were used to test changes in diversity from C1D1 to C4D1. TCRdb retrieved this table from immuneACCESS and kept in-frame rearrangements only. Not all clones are present; in checked studies, unresolved V genes account for under half, and no reason is known for the remainder. Clone size and the V and J calls come from that table; the DNA yielded D and trimming. This sample holds tens of thousands of clones; 80% were observed only once. Roughly 15% of the sample belongs to the ten largest clones.

Cut back by 1 base and 0 bases, the V and J ends lie 7 bases apart. Including the terminal cysteine and phenylalanine, the CDR3 comprises 15 residues. Only CDR3 DNA remains: 45 bases, in frame from the first base. Per the germline V gene (reference sequence), LNHDA is the CDR1 and SQIVND is the CDR2. Sequencing was performed on peripheral blood mononuclear cells (PBMCs), taken before the fourth cycle of nivolumab. The TCR was taken from a human donor with classical Hodgkin lymphoma. The chain employs TRBV19 and TRBJ1-5; the D gene assignment is ambiguous. The CDR3 amino acid sequence is: CASSIVGVSNQPQHF. The nucleotide sequence is TGTGCCAGTAGTATAGTCGGGGTTAGCAATCAGCCCCAGCATTTT.